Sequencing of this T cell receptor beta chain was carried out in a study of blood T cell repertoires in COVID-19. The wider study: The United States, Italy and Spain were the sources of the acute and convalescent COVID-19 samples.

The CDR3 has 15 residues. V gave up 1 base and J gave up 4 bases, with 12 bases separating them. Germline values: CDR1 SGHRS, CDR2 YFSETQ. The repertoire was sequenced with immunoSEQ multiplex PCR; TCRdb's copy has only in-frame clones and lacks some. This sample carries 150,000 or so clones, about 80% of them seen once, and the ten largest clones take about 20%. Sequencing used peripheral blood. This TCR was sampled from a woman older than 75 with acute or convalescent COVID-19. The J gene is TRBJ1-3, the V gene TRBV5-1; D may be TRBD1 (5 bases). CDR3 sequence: CASSLWGDGGNTIYF. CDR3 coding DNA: TGCGCCAGCAGCTTGTGGGGGGACGGCGGAAACACCATATATTTT.